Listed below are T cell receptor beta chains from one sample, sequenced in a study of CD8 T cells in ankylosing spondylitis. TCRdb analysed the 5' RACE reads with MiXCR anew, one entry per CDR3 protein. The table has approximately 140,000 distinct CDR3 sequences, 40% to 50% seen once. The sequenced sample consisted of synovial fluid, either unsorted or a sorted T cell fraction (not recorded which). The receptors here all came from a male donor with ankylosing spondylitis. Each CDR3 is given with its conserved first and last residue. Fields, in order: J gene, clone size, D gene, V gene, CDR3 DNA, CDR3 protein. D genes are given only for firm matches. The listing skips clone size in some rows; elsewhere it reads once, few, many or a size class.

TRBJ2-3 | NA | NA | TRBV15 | TGTGCCACCAGCTCCCCACGGGTTTGGAGGGTGGATACGCAGTATTTT | CATSSPRVWRVDTQYF
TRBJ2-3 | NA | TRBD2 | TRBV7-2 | TGTGCCAGCAGCTTATACCTAGCGGGAATAACAGATACGCAGTATTTT | CASSLYLAGITDTQYF
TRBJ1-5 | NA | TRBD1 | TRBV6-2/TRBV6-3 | TGTGCCAGCAGTTACTCTCTGTGGGACAGGGAATGGAGTAGCAATCAGCCCCAGCATTTT | CASSYSLWDREWSSNQPQHF
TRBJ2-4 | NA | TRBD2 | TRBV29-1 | TGCAGCGTTGAAGGTGGCCTAGCGGGAGAGGCCAAAAACATTCAGTACTTC | CSVEGGLAGEAKNIQYF
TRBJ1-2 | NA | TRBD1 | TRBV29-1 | TGCAGCGCTGCGAGGGGACAGGGATTCGGCTACACCTTC | CSAARGQGFGYTF
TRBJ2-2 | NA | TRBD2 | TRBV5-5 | TGTGCCAGCAGCTTCCTAGCGGGAATAACCGGGGAGCTGTTTTTT | CASSFLAGITGELFF
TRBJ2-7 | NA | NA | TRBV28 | TGTGCCAGCAGTTTCAGAATGGGTTCCTCCTACGAGCAGTACTTC | CASSFRMGSSYEQYF
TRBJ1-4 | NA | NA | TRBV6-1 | TGTGCCAGCAGTCTTCAGGACGGGTCTAATGAAAAACTGTTTTTT | CASSLQDGSNEKLFF
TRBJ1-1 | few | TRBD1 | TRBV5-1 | TGCGCCAGCAGCTTGGAGGGGGCACACACTGAAGCTTTCTTT | CASSLEGAHTEAFF
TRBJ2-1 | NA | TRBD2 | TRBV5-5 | TGTGCCAGCAGCTTGGCGGGTAGCGGGAGTGGTGGTGAGCAGTTCTTC | CASSLAGSGSGGEQFF
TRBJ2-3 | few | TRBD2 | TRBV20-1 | TGCAGTGCTAAGGGGACTAGCGGGGATACAGATACGCAGTATTTT | CSAKGTSGDTDTQYF
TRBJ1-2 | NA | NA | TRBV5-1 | TGCGCCAGCGGTAGGACCCGTCTCCGCTATGGCTACACCTTC | CASGRTRLRYGYTF
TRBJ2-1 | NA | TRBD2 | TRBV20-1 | TGCAGTGCTCCTAGTAGCGGGAGGGACTACAATGAGCAGTTCTTC | CSAPSSGRDYNEQFF
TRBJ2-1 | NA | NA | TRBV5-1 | TGCGCCAGCAGCTTCACTAGCTGGAATGAGCAGTTCTTC | CASSFTSWNEQFF
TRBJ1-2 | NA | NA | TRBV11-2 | TGTGCCAGCAGCTTAGATTGGGGGGTCTATTCCCCGCGGTATGGCTACACCTTC | CASSLDWGVYSPRYGYTF
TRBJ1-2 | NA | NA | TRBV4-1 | TGCGCCAGCAGCCAGACAGTCTACCATGGCTACACCTTC | CASSQTVYHGYTF
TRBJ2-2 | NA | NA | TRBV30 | TGTGCCTGGAGTCCTACAGGGAGCGGGGAGCTGTTTTTT | CAWSPTGSGELFF
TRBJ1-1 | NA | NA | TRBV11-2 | TGTGCCAGCAGCTCCCGTGGACAGCCCACTGAAGCTTTCTTT | CASSSRGQPTEAFF
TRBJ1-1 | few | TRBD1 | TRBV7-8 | TGTGCCAGCAGCAGACAGGGGTTGCACACTGAAGCTTTCTTT | CASSRQGLHTEAFF
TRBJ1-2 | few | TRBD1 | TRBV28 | TGTGCCAGCAGTCCACCGACAGGGGGCGCCCACTATGGCTACACCTTC | CASSPPTGGAHYGYTF
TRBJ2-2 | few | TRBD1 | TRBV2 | TGTGCCAGCAGTACCGTTCAGGGGACAGTTAACACCGGGGAGCTGTTTTTT | CASSTVQGTVNTGELFF
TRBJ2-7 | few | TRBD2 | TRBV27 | TGTGCCAGCAGTTTCGAGACTAGCGGGACCGAGCAGTACTTC | CASSFETSGTEQYF